These T cell receptor beta chains were read from a single sample in a study of blood T cell repertoires in COVID-19. The protocol was immunoSEQ multiplex PCR, while the TCRdb copy is restricted to in-frame clones and leaves out a portion. The table records tens of thousands of clones, around four fifths of them present only once. Material: peripheral blood. The receptors originated from a woman in her sixties or seventies with acute or convalescent COVID-19. The CDR3 runs from the conserved cysteine through the conserved F or W. A D gene is named only where the DNA matches it firmly. Clone size, where shown, is once, few, many, or a class for clones that have expanded.

abundance: NA
d_gene: NA
v_gene: TRBV19
j_gene: TRBJ1-2
CDR3nt: TGTGCCAGTAGGGTCCTCAGGGGACCCTATGGCTACACCTTC
CDR3aa: CASRVLRGPYGYTF

abundance: few
d_gene: NA
v_gene: TRBV28
j_gene: TRBJ1-1
CDR3nt: TGTGCCAGCAGTCTAACACAGGTATACACTGAAGCTTTCTTT
CDR3aa: CASSLTQVYTEAFF

abundance: once
d_gene: TRBD1
v_gene: TRBV5-1
j_gene: TRBJ2-5
CDR3nt: TGCGCCAGCAGCGCGATGACAGGGGAGGAGACCCAGTACTTC
CDR3aa: CASSAMTGEETQYF

abundance: NA
d_gene: NA
v_gene: TRBV5-1
j_gene: TRBJ2-5
CDR3nt: TGCGCCAGACTTCAAGGGGGGGGACCGCAAGAGACCCAGTACTTC
CDR3aa: CARLQGGGPQETQYF

abundance: NA
d_gene: NA
v_gene: TRBV5-6
j_gene: TRBJ1-1
CDR3nt: TGTGCCAGCAGCGTCCGGGACAACTTGTACACTGAAGCTTTCTTT
CDR3aa: CASSVRDNLYTEAFF

abundance: NA
d_gene: NA
v_gene: TRBV6-6
j_gene: TRBJ2-7
CDR3nt: TGTGCCAGCAGCCAAGGGGGGGGCTACGAGCAGTACTTC
CDR3aa: CASSQGGGYEQYF

abundance: NA
d_gene: NA
v_gene: TRBV9
j_gene: TRBJ1-6
CDR3nt: TGTGCCAGCAACCCTACCGGACTGTATAATTCACCCCTCCACTTT
CDR3aa: CASNPTGLYNSPLHF

abundance: NA
d_gene: NA
v_gene: TRBV27
j_gene: TRBJ1-1
CDR3nt: TGTGCCAGCAGTTTATCTTCCCTAGGGGGAGGGACTGAAGCTTTCTTT
CDR3aa: CASSLSSLGGGTEAFF

abundance: NA
d_gene: TRBD2
v_gene: TRBV6-5
j_gene: TRBJ2-7
CDR3nt: TGTGCCAGCACCTGGACTAGCGGGGAGGGCGAGCAGTACTTC
CDR3aa: CASTWTSGEGEQYF

abundance: NA
d_gene: NA
v_gene: TRBV10-3
j_gene: TRBJ1-1
CDR3nt: TGTGCCATCAGTGAGTCGGGGAGGGGTGAAGCTTTCTTT
CDR3aa: CAISESGRGEAFF

abundance: once
d_gene: NA
v_gene: TRBV2
j_gene: TRBJ1-2
CDR3nt: TGTGCCAGCAGAGAGGACAGACAGGAGGGCTACACCTTC
CDR3aa: CASREDRQEGYTF

abundance: NA
d_gene: NA
v_gene: TRBV5-1
j_gene: TRBJ1-4
CDR3nt: TGCGCCAGCAGCTTGGGAGGCGGAGGGGCCCCCAATGAAAAACTGTTTTTT
CDR3aa: CASSLGGGGAPNEKLFF

abundance: NA
d_gene: NA
v_gene: TRBV27
j_gene: TRBJ1-4
CDR3nt: TGTGCCAGCAGTCTGGACAGATATAATGAAAAACTGTTTTTT
CDR3aa: CASSLDRYNEKLFF

abundance: NA
d_gene: NA
v_gene: TRBV30
j_gene: TRBJ1-6
CDR3nt: TGTGCCTGGACCATCGGGGAGGGACTTAATTCACCCCTCCACTTT
CDR3aa: CAWTIGEGLNSPLHF

abundance: NA
d_gene: NA
v_gene: TRBV3-1/TRBV3-2
j_gene: TRBJ1-1
CDR3nt: TGTGCCAGCAGGACGACAGCCAACACTGAAGCTTTCTTT
CDR3aa: CASRTTANTEAFF

abundance: NA
d_gene: NA
v_gene: TRBV7-9
j_gene: TRBJ2-7
CDR3nt: TGTGCCAGCAGCCCGATATCGACTACAGTCTACGAGCAGTACTTC
CDR3aa: CASSPISTTVYEQYF

abundance: NA
d_gene: NA
v_gene: TRBV11-3
j_gene: TRBJ1-1
CDR3nt: TGTGCCAGCAGCTCCCAGGGGACCATGAACACTGAAGCTTTCTTT
CDR3aa: CASSSQGTMNTEAFF

abundance: NA
d_gene: NA
v_gene: TRBV4-1
j_gene: TRBJ2-5
CDR3nt: TGCGCCAGCAGCCAAGATGCTAGCGTTGAGACCCAGTACTTC
CDR3aa: CASSQDASVETQYF

abundance: NA
d_gene: NA
v_gene: TRBV7-6
j_gene: TRBJ2-3
CDR3nt: TGTGCCAACGGGAGTCTCGGCAGGGTCGATCGCGATCGCACAGATACGCAGTATTTT
CDR3aa: CANGSLGRVDRDRTDTQYF

abundance: NA
d_gene: TRBD1
v_gene: TRBV5-4
j_gene: TRBJ1-2
CDR3nt: TGTGCCAGCAGCCTAAAATCCGGGACAGACTATGGCTACACCTTC
CDR3aa: CASSLKSGTDYGYTF

abundance: once
d_gene: TRBD1
v_gene: TRBV6-5
j_gene: TRBJ2-7
CDR3nt: TGTGCCAGCAAGGACAGGGCCGAGACCTACGAGCAGTACTTC
CDR3aa: CASKDRAETYEQYF

abundance: NA
d_gene: NA
v_gene: TRBV5-4
j_gene: TRBJ1-6
CDR3nt: TGTGCCAGCAGCTTGTTAGGACAGCAGAATTCACCCCTCCACTTT
CDR3aa: CASSLLGQQNSPLHF

abundance: NA
d_gene: NA
v_gene: TRBV28
j_gene: TRBJ2-3
CDR3nt: TGTGCCAGCAGTTTAATAAGCACAGATACGCAGTATTTT
CDR3aa: CASSLISTDTQYF

abundance: NA
d_gene: NA
v_gene: TRBV2
j_gene: TRBJ1-4
CDR3nt: TGTGCCAGCAGTGAAAAAAGGAGAGGCGATGAAAAACTGTTTTTT
CDR3aa: CASSEKRRGDEKLFF

abundance: NA
d_gene: TRBD1
v_gene: TRBV6-1
j_gene: TRBJ1-2
CDR3nt: TGTGCCAGCAGTGAGGTTTCCAGGACAGGGGGCCATGGCTACACCTTC
CDR3aa: CASSEVSRTGGHGYTF

abundance: NA
d_gene: NA
v_gene: TRBV2
j_gene: TRBJ1-1
CDR3nt: TGTGCCAGCAGGGGCCCCTACTTGAACACTGAAGCTTTCTTT
CDR3aa: CASRGPYLNTEAFF

abundance: NA
d_gene: NA
v_gene: TRBV30
j_gene: TRBJ2-6
CDR3nt: TGTGCCTGGAGCCCGCTCGATAGCCCTGGGGCCAACGTCCTGACTTTC
CDR3aa: CAWSPLDSPGANVLTF

abundance: NA
d_gene: NA
v_gene: TRBV6-5
j_gene: TRBJ1-2
CDR3nt: TGTGCCAGCACCCCTGGGAGGGATAACTATGGCTACACCTTC
CDR3aa: CASTPGRDNYGYTF

abundance: NA
d_gene: TRBD1
v_gene: TRBV6-5
j_gene: TRBJ1-4
CDR3nt: TGTGCCAGCAGTTCAACAGGGGGGATTAGCGAAAAACTGTTTTTT
CDR3aa: CASSSTGGISEKLFF

abundance: NA
d_gene: NA
v_gene: TRBV11-3
j_gene: TRBJ2-1
CDR3nt: TGTGCCAGCAGGAAGGGAGTCTACAATGAGCAGTTCTTC
CDR3aa: CASRKGVYNEQFF

abundance: NA
d_gene: NA
v_gene: TRBV6-5
j_gene: TRBJ2-7
CDR3nt: TGTGCCAGCAGTTACGCGTCACCCTTGTACCAGCAGTACTTC
CDR3aa: CASSYASPLYQQYF

abundance: NA
d_gene: TRBD1
v_gene: TRBV24-1
j_gene: TRBJ1-4
CDR3nt: TGTGCCACCAGTGGCAGGGGGCATGCAACTAATGAAAAACTGTTTTTT
CDR3aa: CATSGRGHATNEKLFF

abundance: NA
d_gene: TRBD1
v_gene: TRBV6-2/TRBV6-3
j_gene: TRBJ1-6
CDR3nt: TGTGCCAGCAGTGGACGACAGGGGAGCTCCTATAATTCACCCCTCCACTTT
CDR3aa: CASSGRQGSSYNSPLHF

abundance: NA
d_gene: TRBD2
v_gene: TRBV3-1/TRBV3-2
j_gene: TRBJ2-1
CDR3nt: TGTGCCAGCAGCCTTTCGGGGGGAGGGCGGCAGTTCTTC
CDR3aa: CASSLSGGGRQFF

abundance: NA
d_gene: NA
v_gene: TRBV28
j_gene: TRBJ2-2
CDR3nt: TGTGCCAGCAAAAGTTCCGGGGTGATCCCCGGGGAGCTGTTTTTT
CDR3aa: CASKSSGVIPGELFF

abundance: NA
d_gene: NA
v_gene: TRBV5-6
j_gene: TRBJ2-1
CDR3nt: TGTGCCAGCAGCAGAACGAACAGGGTCAATGAGCAGTTCTTC
CDR3aa: CASSRTNRVNEQFF

abundance: NA
d_gene: TRBD1
v_gene: TRBV2
j_gene: TRBJ2-1
CDR3nt: TGTGCCAGCAGGCCAGGGGGCCTCGGCGCCTACAATGAGCAGTTCTTC
CDR3aa: CASRPGGLGAYNEQFF

abundance: once
d_gene: TRBD1
v_gene: TRBV7-9
j_gene: TRBJ1-1
CDR3nt: TGTGCCAGCAGCTCTGACAGGGAACAATGGGGCGCTTTCTTT
CDR3aa: CASSSDREQWGAFF

abundance: NA
d_gene: TRBD1
v_gene: TRBV7-9
j_gene: TRBJ1-2
CDR3nt: TGTGCCAGCAGCTCGGCGGACAGGGTTTGGGACTATGGCTACACCTTC
CDR3aa: CASSSADRVWDYGYTF

abundance: once
d_gene: NA
v_gene: TRBV6-1
j_gene: TRBJ1-2
CDR3nt: TGTGCCAGCAGTGAACAGGCAGGGAAGTCGGGCTACACCTTC
CDR3aa: CASSEQAGKSGYTF

abundance: NA
d_gene: NA
v_gene: TRBV9
j_gene: TRBJ2-1
CDR3nt: TGTGCCAGCAGCGTAGAGCAGGGGACGGGTAATGAGCAGTTCTTC
CDR3aa: CASSVEQGTGNEQFF

abundance: NA
d_gene: TRBD1
v_gene: TRBV4-1
j_gene: TRBJ1-4
CDR3nt: TGCGCCAGCAGCTTGACAGGGGGCTCTGTTGAAAAACTGTTTTTT
CDR3aa: CASSLTGGSVEKLFF

abundance: NA
d_gene: NA
v_gene: TRBV7-9
j_gene: TRBJ1-6
CDR3nt: TGTGCCAGCAGCCCCACCAGGGATTCACCCCTCCACTTT
CDR3aa: CASSPTRDSPLHF

abundance: NA
d_gene: NA
v_gene: TRBV7-3
j_gene: TRBJ2-2
CDR3nt: TGTGCCAGCAGCCCTTCCCAGGCGAACACCGGGGAGCTGTTTTTT
CDR3aa: CASSPSQANTGELFF

abundance: NA
d_gene: NA
v_gene: TRBV3-1/TRBV3-2
j_gene: TRBJ1-1
CDR3nt: TGTGCCAGCAGCTCTCAGGGGAGGGCCACTGAAGCTTTCTTT
CDR3aa: CASSSQGRATEAFF

abundance: NA
d_gene: NA
v_gene: TRBV11-2
j_gene: TRBJ1-2
CDR3nt: TGTGCCAGCAGCCCCCACGCGAGGACCTTC
CDR3aa: CASSPHARTF

abundance: NA
d_gene: NA
v_gene: TRBV29-1
j_gene: TRBJ2-3
CDR3nt: TGCAGCGTTGAAAATCCATTAGCGGTGACCACAGATACGCAGTATTTT
CDR3aa: CSVENPLAVTTDTQYF

abundance: NA
d_gene: NA
v_gene: TRBV7-9
j_gene: TRBJ1-6
CDR3nt: TGTGCCAGCAGCTTAGGTGACAGTAATTCACCCCTCCACTTT
CDR3aa: CASSLGDSNSPLHF

abundance: NA
d_gene: NA
v_gene: TRBV9
j_gene: TRBJ1-2
CDR3nt: TGTGCCAGCAGCATGGGAAGGGGAAACTATGGCTACACCTTC
CDR3aa: CASSMGRGNYGYTF

abundance: NA
d_gene: TRBD1
v_gene: TRBV28
j_gene: TRBJ1-2
CDR3nt: TGTGCTATCCGGACAGGTCCTAACTATGGCTACACCTTC
CDR3aa: CAIRTGPNYGYTF

abundance: NA
d_gene: TRBD1
v_gene: TRBV5-4
j_gene: TRBJ1-1
CDR3nt: TGTGCCAGCAGCGGGGTGACAGGGGGCCTGAACACTGAAGCTTTCTTT
CDR3aa: CASSGVTGGLNTEAFF

abundance: NA
d_gene: NA
v_gene: TRBV11-2
j_gene: TRBJ2-1
CDR3nt: TGTGCCAGCAGCTTAGACCTAGATGAGCAGTTCTTC
CDR3aa: CASSLDLDEQFF

abundance: NA
d_gene: TRBD1
v_gene: TRBV30
j_gene: TRBJ1-6
CDR3nt: TGTGCCTACGGGGGACAGGGAGGCTCACCCCTCCACTTT
CDR3aa: CAYGGQGGSPLHF

abundance: NA
d_gene: NA
v_gene: TRBV7-7
j_gene: TRBJ2-3
CDR3nt: TGTGCTAGCAGCCTAGGGACCGCCGGGGGAGATACGCAGTATTTT
CDR3aa: CASSLGTAGGDTQYF

abundance: NA
d_gene: TRBD2
v_gene: TRBV2
j_gene: TRBJ2-1
CDR3nt: TGTGCCAGCAGCTCACCTACCGGGACTAGCGGGGGAAATGAGCAGTTCTTC
CDR3aa: CASSSPTGTSGGNEQFF

abundance: NA
d_gene: NA
v_gene: TRBV30
j_gene: TRBJ1-1
CDR3nt: TGTGCCTGGGTTAGACAGTCGAACACTGAAGCTTTCTTT
CDR3aa: CAWVRQSNTEAFF

abundance: NA
d_gene: NA
v_gene: TRBV11-3
j_gene: TRBJ2-1
CDR3nt: TGTGCCAGCAGTCGCCCGACTGGGAATGAGCAGTTCTTC
CDR3aa: CASSRPTGNEQFF

abundance: NA
d_gene: NA
v_gene: TRBV5-1
j_gene: TRBJ2-2
CDR3nt: TGCGCCAGCAGCTTTTCGGGGGGCGCGAACACCGGGGAGCTGTTTTTT
CDR3aa: CASSFSGGANTGELFF

abundance: once
d_gene: TRBD2
v_gene: TRBV11-3
j_gene: TRBJ2-5
CDR3nt: TGTGCCAGCAGCTTAGGGGTGGCGGGGGAAGAGACCCAGTACTTC
CDR3aa: CASSLGVAGEETQYF

abundance: once
d_gene: NA
v_gene: TRBV9
j_gene: TRBJ2-5
CDR3nt: TGTGCCAGCAGTGCAGGGATCTTGGAGACCCAGTACTTC
CDR3aa: CASSAGILETQYF